Below are 21 T cell receptor beta chains sequenced from a single sample in a study of cytomegalovirus exposure and HLA in healthy donors. The PCR contained 60 Vbeta and 13 Jbeta primers. Using immunoSEQ multiplex PCR, the repertoire was profiled, and TCRdb retains in-frame clones only, with some absent. The sample includes around 140,000 clones, 70% to 80% of them seen just once. The sequencing input was PBMCs. Receptors originate from a female donor in good health and CMV-seronegative.

The rearrangement joins TRBV5-1 to TRBJ1-4; a possible D gene is TRBD1 (5 bases). This CDR3 spans 18 amino acids. CDR1 and CDR2 (germline): SGHRS, YFSETQ. The V end lost 0 bases, the J end lost 0 bases, and 15 bases lay between the germline ends. The DNA for the CDR3 is TGCGCCAGCAGCTTGGAGGGGATAGGTGGGACAACTAATGAAAAACTGTTTTTT. This encodes CASSLEGIGGTTNEKLFF.

The chain is built from TRBV5-1 and TRBJ2-7, with 12 bases that match TRBD2. There are 16 residues in the CDR3. Looked up from germline, CDR1 is SGHRS and CDR2 is YFSETQ. V lost 4 bases, J lost 5 bases, and 10 bases stayed unmatched. The CDR3 DNA reads as TGCGCCAGCAGCCCCGGACTAGCGGGAAAGCTGAACGAGCAGTACTTC. Its protein product is CASSPGLAGKLNEQYF.

The CDR3 here is CASVLGSQETQYF. The CDR3 bases are TGTGCCAGCGTGCTGGGGAGCCAAGAGACCCAGTACTTC. V and J are TRBV7-9 and TRBJ2-5, with D possibly matching TRBD2 (5 bases). The CDR3 is made up of 13 amino acids. Germline V lookup: CDR1 SEHNR, CDR2 FQNEAQ (reference sequence). Trimming left V 8 bases short and J 1 base short, with 11 bases between.

J is TRBJ1-5 and V is TRBV6-6; 7 bases agree with TRBD1. Per germline, CDR1 MNHNY and CDR2 SVGAGI (reference sequence). V was pared by 5 bases and J by 4 bases, with 2 bases of the junction left unmatched. CDR3 size: 13 residues. CDR3 protein: CASSDRENQPQHF. The CDR3, as DNA: TGTGCCAGCAGTGACAGGGAGAATCAGCCCCAGCATTTT.

The genes are TRBV5-8 and TRBJ1-2; 9 nucleotides line up with TRBD1. The CDR3 covers 13 residues. J lost 8 bases, V lost 3 bases, and 5 bases had no gene match. Germline V lookup: CDR1 SGHTS, CDR2 YDEGEE. The CDR3 bases are TGTGCCAGCAGCTGGAGGACAGGGGACGGCTACACCTTC. This gives the protein CASSWRTGDGYTF.

This chain uses TRBV10-2 with TRBJ2-5; possible D gene TRBD1, 6 bases. The CDR3 consists of 14 residues. Trimming shortened V by 4 bases and J by 4 bases, and 13 bases separated the two germline ends. Germline V gene sequence: CDR1 WSHSY, CDR2 SAAADI. CDR3 sequence: CASSVTGYGETQYF. CDR3 sequence (DNA): TGCGCCAGCAGTGTCACAGGGTATGGAGAGACCCAGTACTTC.

The chain joins TRBV19 to TRBJ2-2; tentatively, D is TRBD1 (7 bases). Trimming took 6 bases from V and 5 from J, leaving 16 bases between them. The V gene's germline CDR1 is LNHDA and CDR2 SQIVND (reference sequence). The CDR3 contains 15 residues. The CDR3 loop is CASSPLAGGTGELFF. CDR3 in DNA: TGTGCCAGTAGCCCGTTGGCAGGGGGGACCGGGGAGCTGTTTTTT.

The table lists this clone with a few counts. This rearrangement joins TRBV19 to TRBJ1-5; D is perhaps TRBD1 (5 bases). The CDR3 consists of 14 residues. V lost 5 bases, J lost 3 bases, and 11 bases lay in between. The germline gives CDR1 LNHDA, CDR2 SQIVND (reference sequence). The CDR3 bases are TGTGCCAGTAGTCAGGACATCGTCAATCAGCCCCAGCATTTT. This sequence encodes CASSQDIVNQPQHF. Full variable domain (rest looked up from reference TRBV19 and TRBJ1-5): DGGITQSPKYLFRKEGQNVTLSCEQNLNHDAMYWYRQDPGQGLRLIYYSQIVNDFQKGDIAEGYSVSREKKESFPLTVTSAQKNPTAFYLCASSQDIVNQPQHFGDGTRLSIL.

The chain is built from TRBV11-2 and TRBJ1-1; D is unclear. V was cut by 1 base and J by 0 bases, with 9 bases left in between. The germline gives CDR1 SGHAT, CDR2 FQNNGV. CDR3 length equals 15 residues. In DNA, the CDR3 is TGTGCCAGCAGCTTAGGTCAGAAAATGAACACTGAAGCTTTCTTT. This codes for CASSLGQKMNTEAFF.

The rearrangement uses TRBV7-6 and TRBJ2-1; 11 bases are a match to TRBD2. Trimming took 4 bases from V and 4 from J; bases not matched to a gene: 9. Germline CDR1 SGHVS, CDR2 FNYEAQ. The CDR3 is made up of 17 amino acids. CDR3 region: CASSSGGTSGGYNEQFF. The CDR3 nucleotides read TGTGCCAGCAGCTCGGGCGGGACTAGCGGAGGATACAATGAGCAGTTCTTC.

The rearrangement links TRBV9 to TRBJ2-1; 10 nucleotides agree with TRBD2. The CDR3 covers 15 residues. V lost 0 bases, J lost 9 bases, and 6 bases stayed unmatched. Germline CDR1 and CDR2: SGDLS and YYNGEE. The CDR3 here is CASSVGLAGEAEQFF. The CDR3 region has the DNA TGTGCCAGCAGCGTAGGGCTAGCGGGAGAAGCTGAGCAGTTCTTC.

The chain joins TRBV5-1 to TRBJ1-2, with a tentative D call TRBD1 (5 bases). V was cut by 4 bases and J by 5 bases, with 12 bases left in between. CDR1 and CDR2 from the germline V gene are SGHRS and YFSETQ. The CDR3 spans 13 residues. The CDR3 spells CASSTSTAYGYTF. CDR3 coding DNA: TGCGCCAGCAGCACCTCGACAGCATATGGCTACACCTTC.

V usage is TRBV15 and J usage is TRBJ2-1; D is uncertain. V was trimmed by 0 bases and J by 0 bases, leaving 9 bases between them. This CDR3 contains 16 residues. Germline CDR1 reads LNHNV; CDR2 reads YYDKDF (reference sequence). The CDR3 sequence is CATSRDLRSSYNEQFF. CDR3 in DNA: TGTGCCACCAGCAGAGACCTCAGAAGCTCCTACAATGAGCAGTTCTTC.

V gene TRBV14 combines with J gene TRBJ2-5; D is possibly TRBD2 (6 bases). This CDR3 has 15 amino acids. V was clipped by 1 base and J by 3 bases, with 12 bases between them. Germline V gives CDR1 SGHDN, CDR2 FVKESK. The CDR3 loop reads CASSQGLAYKETQYF. The CDR3 DNA follows: TGTGCCAGCAGCCAAGGCCTAGCGTATAAAGAGACCCAGTACTTC.

The chain has TRBV11-2 and TRBJ2-7; D remains ambiguous. This CDR3 has 15 amino acids. Trimming left V 2 bases short and J 2 bases short, with 13 bases between. CDR1 and CDR2 (germline): SGHAT, FQNNGV. In DNA, the CDR3 is TGTGCCAGCAGCTTAAACCCCCCGAGCCCCTACGAGCAGTACTTC. Protein: CASSLNPPSPYEQYF.

The chain employs TRBV28 and TRBJ1-3; D is unclear. Per the germline V gene, CDR1 is MDHEN and CDR2 is SYDVKM. The length of the CDR3 is 14 residues. The ends were cut back, 10 bases at V and 0 bases at J, with 13 bases in the middle. Here the CDR3 DNA reads TGTGCCACGGGTCTCGGTCACTCTGGAAACACCATATATTTT. Its translation is CATGLGHSGNTIYF.

This chain joins TRBV4-1 and TRBJ1-2; a possible D gene is TRBD1 (5 bases). V gave up 1 base and J gave up 4 bases, with 10 bases separating them. Germline CDR1 and CDR2: MGHRA and YSYEKL. This CDR3 is built from 14 residues. The CDR3 DNA sequence: TGCGCCAGCAGCCAAGTGGGGCCGGGCTATGGCTACACCTTC. Its translation is CASSQVGPGYGYTF.

This clone was detected a few times. CDR3 DNA sequence: TGTGCCAGCAGTGAATCCGCAGGGAGGAATTCACCCCTCCACTTT. Its translation is CASSESAGRNSPLHF. The chain joins TRBV25-1 to TRBJ1-6; D perhaps matches TRBD1 (5 bases). The CDR3 contains 15 residues. CDR1 MGHDK and CDR2 SYGVNS come from the germline V gene. The V gene lost 1 base and the J gene lost 7 bases, with 11 bases spanning the gap. The entire variable domain, with the rest obtained from reference TRBV25-1 and TRBJ1-6, is as follows: EADIYQTPRYLVIGTGKKITLECSQTMGHDKMYWYQQDPGMELHLIHYSYGVNSTEKGDLSSESTVSRIRTEHFPLTLESARPSHTSQYLCASSESAGRNSPLHFGNGTRLTVT.

This clone was observed once. The rearrangement joins TRBV19 to TRBJ2-3; a weak D match, TRBD1 (5 bases). Trimming cost V 4 bases and J 3 bases, with 11 bases left between them. CDR1 and CDR2 from the germline V gene are LNHDA and SQIVND (reference sequence). The length of the CDR3 is 14 residues. CDR3 protein: CASSKSRTTDTQYF. The CDR3 region has the DNA TGTGCCAGTAGTAAGTCAAGGACAACAGATACGCAGTATTTT.

This clone was detected only a few times. The rearrangement joins TRBV25-1 to TRBJ1-1, with D hard to call. Trimming left V 7 bases short and J 8 bases short, with 17 bases between. This CDR3 spans 13 amino acids. Looked up from germline, CDR1 is MGHDK and CDR2 is SYGVNS. CDR3 DNA sequence: TGTGCCAGCATTTCCAACGGGTACCTAGAAGCTTTCTTT. Translating it yields CASISNGYLEAFF.

CDR3 nucleotide sequence: TGTGCCAGCAGTCCTCAGGTGAACACTGAAGCTTTCTTT. This encodes CASSPQVNTEAFF. The rearrangement uses TRBV28 and TRBJ1-1, with D unresolved. CDR3 size: 13 residues. Per the germline V gene, CDR1 is MDHEN and CDR2 is SYDVKM. Trimming cost V 5 bases and J 0 bases, with 7 bases left between them.